A selection of T cell receptor beta chains follows, all from one sample in a study of T cells in localized non-small cell lung cancer. The repertoire was sequenced with immunoSEQ multiplex PCR; TCRdb's copy has only in-frame clones and lacks some. The profile shows 26,000 or so clones, roughly 90% of them singletons. The source was peripheral blood, collected before any cancer treatment. The receptors come from a woman aged 18-50 years with stage I lung adenocarcinoma. Each CDR3 is given with its conserved first and last residue. The order of the fields is CDR3 protein, CDR3 DNA, J gene, V gene, D gene, clone size, CDR3 length. A D gene is named only where the DNA matches it firmly. Size is omitted from some rows. Given values are once, few, many or a class for expanded clones.

CASDFRRAYNEQFF TGTGCCAGCGATTTTCGGCGGGCCTACAATGAGCAGTTCTTC TRBJ2-1 TRBV2 NA NA 14
CASSGTSGRSETQYF TGTGCCAGCAGTGGGACTAGCGGGAGGTCTGAGACCCAGTACTTC TRBJ2-5 TRBV2 TRBD2 NA 15
CASSLGLAGEEQFF TGTGCCAGCAGCTTAGGGCTAGCGGGAGAGGAGCAGTTCTTC TRBJ2-1 TRBV13 TRBD2 once 14
CASSLGSQNTEAFF TGTGCCAGCAGCTTGGGCTCCCAGAACACTGAAGCTTTCTTT TRBJ1-1 TRBV7-8 NA NA 14
CASKHLGSGETQYF TGTGCCAGTAAGCACCTTGGGAGTGGAGAGACCCAGTACTTC TRBJ2-5 TRBV19 NA NA 14
CASSLQGAHGYTF TGTGCCAGCAGTTTGCAGGGGGCGCATGGCTACACCTTC TRBJ1-2 TRBV6-5 TRBD1 NA 13
CASRTGTSGGNEQFF TGCGCCAGCAGAACCGGGACTAGCGGGGGGAATGAGCAGTTCTTC TRBJ2-1 TRBV5-1 TRBD2 NA 15
CASSRALSNEQFF TGTGCCAGCAGTCGGGCCCTGAGCAATGAGCAGTTCTTC TRBJ2-1 TRBV6-5 NA NA 13
CASSHGTRGPTDTQYF TGTGCCAGCAGCCACGGAACGCGGGGTCCCACAGATACGCAGTATTTT TRBJ2-3 TRBV28 NA NA 16
CASSRTPRNYGYTF TGTGCCAGCAGCCGAACTCCCCGAAACTATGGCTACACCTTC TRBJ1-2 TRBV7-2 NA NA 14
CASSGQGGNEQYF TGTGCCAGCTCGGGTCAGGGAGGGAACGAGCAGTACTTC TRBJ2-7 TRBV18 TRBD2 NA 13
CASSSIGRYGYTF TGTGCCAGCAGCTCCATTGGGCGCTATGGCTACACCTTC TRBJ1-2 TRBV7-8 NA NA 13
CASSLSRGVNTEAFF TGTGCCAGCAGCTTATCGAGGGGAGTGAACACTGAAGCTTTCTTT TRBJ1-1 TRBV7-9 NA NA 15
CASSLGRVKLFF TGTGCCAGCAGTCTGGGACGGGTGAAACTGTTTTTT TRBJ1-4 TRBV28 NA NA 12
CASSLLGEGTNIQYF TGCGCCAGCAGCTTATTGGGGGAGGGAACAAACATTCAGTACTTC TRBJ2-4 TRBV5-1 TRBD2 once 15
CASGFSLRPEAFF TGTGCCAGCGGTTTTTCGTTGAGACCTGAAGCTTTCTTT TRBJ1-1 TRBV5-8 NA NA 13
CASRPQGGKGYTF TGTGCCAGCAGACCCCAGGGGGGGAAAGGCTACACCTTC TRBJ1-2 TRBV28 TRBD1 NA 13
CAWEPGTTTGELFF TGTGCCTGGGAACCCGGGACAACCACCGGGGAGCTGTTTTTT TRBJ2-2 TRBV30 NA NA 14
CARSQTVQETQYF TGTGCCAGGAGTCAGACAGTCCAAGAGACCCAGTACTTC TRBJ2-5 TRBV6-1 NA NA 13
CASSLWDTVKHGYTF TGCGCCAGCAGCTTGTGGGACACCGTAAAGCATGGCTACACCTTC TRBJ1-2 TRBV5-1 NA NA 15
CASSPLVEWELFF TGTGCCAGCAGTCCCCTAGTAGAATGGGAGCTGTTTTTT TRBJ2-2 TRBV27 NA once 13
CSATGETEAFF TGCAGTGCTACGGGAGAGACTGAAGCTTTCTTT TRBJ1-1 TRBV20-1 NA NA 11
CASSRPGEGNQPQHF TGTGCCAGCAGCCGACCCGGGGAAGGAAATCAGCCCCAGCATTTT TRBJ1-5 TRBV28 NA NA 15
CASISPASGANVLTF TGTGCCAGCATAAGTCCCGCCTCTGGGGCCAACGTCCTGACTTTC TRBJ2-6 TRBV28 NA NA 15
CASSGDSGGYGYTF TGCGCCAGCTCCGGGGACTCGGGCGGCTATGGCTACACCTTC TRBJ1-2 TRBV5-1 NA few 14
CASSFPGDRGSYEQYF TGTGCCAGCAGCTTTCCCGGGGACAGGGGATCCTACGAGCAGTACTTC TRBJ2-7 TRBV7-2 TRBD1 NA 16
CASSSQGNYGYTF TGTGCCAGCAGTTCACAGGGTAACTATGGCTACACTTTC TRBJ1-2 TRBV27 NA once 13
CASSLVGQFRSGANVLTF TGCGCCAGCAGCCTCGTGGGACAGTTTCGCTCTGGGGCCAACGTCCTGACTTTC TRBJ2-6 TRBV5-1 TRBD1 NA 18
CASASGSGNEQFF TGCGCCAGCGCTAGCGGGAGCGGTAATGAGCAGTTCTTC TRBJ2-1 TRBV10-1 TRBD2 NA 13
CASSSMGRNTEAFF TGTGCCAGCAGCAGCATGGGGAGGAACACTGAAGCTTTCTTT TRBJ1-1 TRBV7-2 NA NA 14
CASSQDGAGWETQYF TGCGCCAGCAGCCAAGATGGGGCAGGGTGGGAGACCCAGTACTTC TRBJ2-5 TRBV4-1 NA few 15
CASSVTGSNQPQHF TGTGCCAGCAGCGTTACAGGTAGCAATCAGCCCCAGCATTTT TRBJ1-5 TRBV5-4 NA once 14
CASSTTRRFF TGTGCCAGCAGTACTACACGCCGGTTCTTC TRBJ2-1 TRBV6-5 NA once 10
CASSLAIQGLGTEAFF TGTGCCAGCAGTTTGGCTATTCAGGGGCTTGGCACTGAAGCTTTCTTT TRBJ1-1 TRBV6-6 NA once 16
CASSLEGSSRAFF TGTGCCAGCAGCTTAGAAGGGTCTTCTCGGGCTTTCTTT TRBJ1-1 TRBV7-2 NA NA 13
CASSIVAVISGANVLTF TGTGCCAGTAGTATAGTGGCAGTAATCTCCGGGGCCAACGTCCTGACTTTC TRBJ2-6 TRBV19 NA once 17
CASSLWTGGAIETQYF TGTGCCAGCAGTCTCTGGACAGGGGGCGCCATAGAGACCCAGTACTTC TRBJ2-5 TRBV28 TRBD1 few 16
CASRRSAGDSYEQYF TGCGCCAGCAGACGGTCTGCCGGGGATTCCTACGAGCAGTACTTC TRBJ2-7 TRBV5-1 NA NA 15
CASSYARGLTEAFF TGTGCCAGCAGTTACGCTCGAGGCCTGACCGAAGCTTTCTTT TRBJ1-1 TRBV6-6 NA NA 14
CASSEYQETQYF TGCGCCAGCAGTGAGTACCAAGAGACCCAGTACTTC TRBJ2-5 TRBV10-1 NA NA 12
CSARVTDTQYF TGCAGTGCTAGAGTCACAGATACGCAGTATTTT TRBJ2-3 TRBV20-1 NA NA 11
CASSRGGALEREAFF TGTGCCAGTAGCCGGGGAGGGGCCCTGGAGAGGGAAGCTTTCTTT TRBJ1-1 TRBV19 NA NA 15
CASSPGTSGRADEQYF TGTGCCAGCAGCCCCGGGACTAGCGGGAGGGCTGACGAGCAGTACTTC TRBJ2-7 TRBV13 TRBD2 NA 16
CASSSEDPEAFF TGTGCCAGCAGCTCCGAGGACCCTGAAGCTTTCTTT TRBJ1-1 TRBV11-3 NA NA 12
CASTGGANQPQHF TGTGCCAGCACGGGGGGGGCGAATCAGCCCCAGCATTTT TRBJ1-5 TRBV6-6 NA NA 13
CASSLVDGTDTQYF TGTGCCAGCAGCCTGGTCGATGGCACAGATACGCAGTATTTT TRBJ2-3 TRBV11-2 NA NA 14
CASSWVDRGQGEQYF TGCGCCAGCAGCTGGGTGGACAGGGGGCAGGGCGAGCAGTACTTC TRBJ2-7 TRBV5-1 TRBD1 few 15
CASGLGHSNEKLFF TGTGCTAGTGGTTTGGGCCATAGTAATGAAAAACTGTTTTTT TRBJ1-4 TRBV12-5 NA NA 14
CASSLAAGGETQYF TGTGCCAGCAGCTTAGCAGCGGGAGGGGAGACCCAGTACTTC TRBJ2-5 TRBV7-9 TRBD2 NA 14
CASSSPTSGILETQYF TGTGCCAGCAGCTCCCCGACTAGCGGGATTTTAGAGACCCAGTACTTC TRBJ2-5 TRBV11-3 TRBD2 NA 16
CASSLWGAATNEKLFF TGTGCCAGCAGCTTGTGGGGGGCGGCAACTAATGAAAAACTGTTTTTT TRBJ1-4 TRBV5-5 NA NA 16
CASSLEGLISGNTIYF TGTGCCAGCAGCTTGGAGGGACTAATATCTGGAAACACCATATATTTT TRBJ1-3 TRBV5-4 NA NA 16